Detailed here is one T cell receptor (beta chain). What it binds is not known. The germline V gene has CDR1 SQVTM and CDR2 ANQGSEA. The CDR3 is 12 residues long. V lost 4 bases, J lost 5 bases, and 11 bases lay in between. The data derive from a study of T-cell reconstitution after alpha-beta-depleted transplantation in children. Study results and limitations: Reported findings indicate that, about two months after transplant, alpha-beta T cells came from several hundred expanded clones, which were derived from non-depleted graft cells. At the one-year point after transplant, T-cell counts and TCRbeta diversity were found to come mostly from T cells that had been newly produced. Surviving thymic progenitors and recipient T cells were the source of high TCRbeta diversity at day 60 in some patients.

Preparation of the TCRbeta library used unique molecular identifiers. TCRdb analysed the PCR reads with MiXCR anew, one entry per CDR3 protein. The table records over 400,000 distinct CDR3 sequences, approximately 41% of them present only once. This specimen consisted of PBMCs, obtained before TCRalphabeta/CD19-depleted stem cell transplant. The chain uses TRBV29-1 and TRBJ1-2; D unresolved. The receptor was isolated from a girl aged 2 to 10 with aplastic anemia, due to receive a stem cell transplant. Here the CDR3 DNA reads TGCAGCGTTGGCGGGGAACTGTATGGCTACACCTTC. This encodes CSVGGELYGYTF.